This paragraph reports one TCR beta chain. As yet, its antigen is unknown. This record belongs to a study of early stage breast cancer tumors. Study summary: Of 15 to 20 invasive breast tumors, more than nine were hormone receptor-positive, HER2-negative. Study-wide results and limits: Comparing each tissue with blood distinguished tumor from normal in most of the 16 patients.

Blood replicates held 0.5 ug DNA, tumor or normal breast roughly 1.5 ug, two each. Only in-frame clones appear in the TCRdb table, and some are missing; sequencing was by immunoSEQ multiplex PCR. There are 30,000 to 35,000 clones in the sample; around 67% occur only once, and approximately 4.4% lies in the top ten. Sequenced material: blood. This TCR derives from a person aged 40 to 49 with breast cancer.

In nucleotides, the CDR3 is TGTGCCAGCACGGGGGGCGCTGAAGCTTTCTTT. Its translation: CASTGGAEAFF. This chain joins TRBV16 and TRBJ1-1, with D possibly matching TRBD1 (6 bases). Trimming left V 7 bases short and J 6 bases short, with 9 bases between. The CDR3 sequence is 11 residues long. Germline V gene data show CDR1 as KGHSY and CDR2 as FQNENV.